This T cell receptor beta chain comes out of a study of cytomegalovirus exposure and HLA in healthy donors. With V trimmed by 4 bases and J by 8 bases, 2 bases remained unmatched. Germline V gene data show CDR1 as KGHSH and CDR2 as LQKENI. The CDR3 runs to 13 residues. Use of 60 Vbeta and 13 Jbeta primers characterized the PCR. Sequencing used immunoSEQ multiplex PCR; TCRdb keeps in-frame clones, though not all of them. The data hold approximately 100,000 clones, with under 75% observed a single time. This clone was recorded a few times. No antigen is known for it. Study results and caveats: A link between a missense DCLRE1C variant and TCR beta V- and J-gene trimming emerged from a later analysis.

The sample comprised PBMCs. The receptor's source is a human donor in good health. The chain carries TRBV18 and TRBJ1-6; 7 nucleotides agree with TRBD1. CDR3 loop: CASSRDRDSPLHF. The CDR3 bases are TGTGCCAGCTCACGAGACAGGGATTCACCCCTCCACTTT. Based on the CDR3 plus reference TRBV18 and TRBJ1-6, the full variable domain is NAGVMQNPRHLVRRRGQEARLRCSPMKGHSHVYWYRQLPEEGLKFMVYLQKENIIDESGMPKERFSAEFPKEGPSILRIQQVVRGDSAAYFCASSRDRDSPLHFGNGTRLTVT.